This T cell receptor beta chain originates from a study of blood T cell repertoires in COVID-19. Sequencing was performed with immunoSEQ multiplex PCR; in TCRdb, only in-frame clones are kept and a portion is missing. The table lists 220,000 or so clones, roughly four fifths of them singletons. V shed 10 bases, J shed 3 bases, and the junction held 10 bases outside the gene matches. This CDR3 region has 14 residues. The germline V gene has CDR1 MDHEN and CDR2 SYDVKM. The chain carries TRBV28 and TRBJ1-1; 8 bases are shared with TRBD1. The material sequenced was peripheral blood. This clonotype was sampled from a woman aged 30 to 39 who had recovered from COVID-19. The CDR3 here is CATERTGWDTEAFF. As DNA, the CDR3 is TGTGCCACCGAGCGGACAGGGTGGGACACTGAAGCTTTCTTT.